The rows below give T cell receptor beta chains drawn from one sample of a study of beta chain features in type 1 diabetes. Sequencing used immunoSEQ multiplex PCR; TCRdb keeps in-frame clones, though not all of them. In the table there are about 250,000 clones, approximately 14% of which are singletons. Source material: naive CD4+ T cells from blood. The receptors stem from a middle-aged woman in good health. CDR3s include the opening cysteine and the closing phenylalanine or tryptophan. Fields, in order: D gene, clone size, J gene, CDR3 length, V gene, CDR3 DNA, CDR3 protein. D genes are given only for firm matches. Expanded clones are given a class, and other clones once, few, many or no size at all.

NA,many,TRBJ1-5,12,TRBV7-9,TGTGCCAGCACTGGGCTTAATCAGCCCCAGCATTTT,CASTGLNQPQHF
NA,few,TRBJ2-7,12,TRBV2,TGTGCCAGCAGTATCAGGGTCTACGAGCAGTACTTC,CASSIRVYEQYF
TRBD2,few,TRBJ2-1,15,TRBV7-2,TGTGCCAGCAGCTTACAAGCGGGGGCCTCTGGGGTGCAGTTCTTC,CASSLQAGASGVQFF
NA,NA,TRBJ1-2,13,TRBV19,TGTGCCAGTAGTATAGACGGTACCTATGGCTACACCTTC,CASSIDGTYGYTF
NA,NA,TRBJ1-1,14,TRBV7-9,TGTGCCAGCAGCCTTCAACAGGAATCCACTGAAGCTTTCTTT,CASSLQQESTEAFF
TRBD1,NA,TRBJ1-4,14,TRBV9,TGTGCCAGCAAGGACAGGGGGACTGGTGAAAAACTGTTTTTT,CASKDRGTGEKLFF
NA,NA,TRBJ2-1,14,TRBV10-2,TGCGCCAGCAGTACAACCGGGGGCTACAATGAGCAGTTCTTC,CASSTTGGYNEQFF
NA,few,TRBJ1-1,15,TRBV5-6,TGTGCCAGCAGCTTGATAACGGGTATAAACACTGAAGCTTTCTTT,CASSLITGINTEAFF
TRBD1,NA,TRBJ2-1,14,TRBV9,TGTGCCAGCAGCGTCGGGAACTTGGGACAGAAGCAGTTCTTC,CASSVGNLGQKQFF
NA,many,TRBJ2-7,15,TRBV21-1,TGTGCCAGCAGCAAAAGGTCAGAGGACTCCTACGAGCAGTACTTC,CASSKRSEDSYEQYF
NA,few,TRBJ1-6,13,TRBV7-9,TGTGCCAGCAGCTTAGAGGGCGGGAGGGCCCTCCACTTT,CASSLEGGRALHF
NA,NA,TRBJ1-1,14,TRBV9,TGTGCCAGCAGCTCGGGAACAGGGAGCACTGAAGCTTTCTTT,CASSSGTGSTEAFF
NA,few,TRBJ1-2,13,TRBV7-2,TGTGCCAGCAGCCCGGGGGGGGCCTACGGCTACACCTTC,CASSPGGAYGYTF
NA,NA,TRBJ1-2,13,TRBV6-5,TGTGCCAGCAGTCCTTTTGGACAAGATGGCTACACCTTC,CASSPFGQDGYTF
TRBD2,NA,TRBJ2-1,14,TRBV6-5,TGTGCCAGCAGTAAGCCGGGACTAGCGAGAGAGCAGTTCTTC,CASSKPGLAREQFF
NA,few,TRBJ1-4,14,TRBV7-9,TGTGCCAGCAGCCCGGGAAATGGGAATGAAAAACTGTTTTTT,CASSPGNGNEKLFF
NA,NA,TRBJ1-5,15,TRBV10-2,TGCGCCAGCACCCCAAAAACGGGGGTAAATCAGCCCCAGCATTTT,CASTPKTGVNQPQHF
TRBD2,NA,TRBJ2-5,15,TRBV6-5,TGTGCCAGCAGTTACTCGCGGGGCTGGGGGGGGACCCAGTACTTC,CASSYSRGWGGTQYF
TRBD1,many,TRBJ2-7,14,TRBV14,TGTGCCAGCAGCCGACCGGGACAGGGATACGAGCAGTACTTC,CASSRPGQGYEQYF
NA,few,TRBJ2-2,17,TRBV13,TGTGCCAGCAGCTTTACCTTGCCCGGGTTCGGGACCGGGGAGCTGTTTTTT,CASSFTLPGFGTGELFF
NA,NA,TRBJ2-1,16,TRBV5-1,TGCGCCAGCAGCTTTTCACAGGGTTGGTTGGGCAATGAGCAGTTCTTC,CASSFSQGWLGNEQFF
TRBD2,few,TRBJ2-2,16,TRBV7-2,TGTGCCAGCAGCCCTCGCTGGTCGGGGGGGACCGGGGAGCTGTTTTTT,CASSPRWSGGTGELFF
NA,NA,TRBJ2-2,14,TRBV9,TGTGCCAGCAGCGTAGACACTAGCACCGGGGAGCTGTTTTTT,CASSVDTSTGELFF
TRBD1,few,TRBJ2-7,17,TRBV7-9,TGTGCCAGCAGCTTAGAGGGTTTGGGACAGGCCTTCTACGAGCAGTACTTC,CASSLEGLGQAFYEQYF
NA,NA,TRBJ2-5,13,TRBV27,TGTGCCAGCAGTAGACGGGACCAAGAGACCCAGTACTTC,CASSRRDQETQYF
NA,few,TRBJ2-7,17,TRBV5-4,TGTGCCAGCACCCGACTAAATGCGGGGGCCGATACCTACGAGCAGTACTTC,CASTRLNAGADTYEQYF
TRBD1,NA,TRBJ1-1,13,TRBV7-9,TGTGCCAGCAGCTTACCACCGGGACAGCAAGCTTTCTTT,CASSLPPGQQAFF
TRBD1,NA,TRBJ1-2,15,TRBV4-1,TGCGCCAGCAGCCAAGCGACAGGGGCTCCGCATGGCTACACCTTC,CASSQATGAPHGYTF
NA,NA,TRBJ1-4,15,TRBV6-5,TGTGCCAGCAGTTACGTAGAGGGAAGTAATGAAAAACTGTTTTTT,CASSYVEGSNEKLFF
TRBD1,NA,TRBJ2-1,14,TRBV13,TGTGCCAGCAGCCGGACAGGGGAGTACAATGAGCAGTTCTTC,CASSRTGEYNEQFF
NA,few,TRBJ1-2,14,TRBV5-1,TGCGCCAGCAGCTTGGACGAGAACGTCTATGGCTACACCTTC,CASSLDENVYGYTF
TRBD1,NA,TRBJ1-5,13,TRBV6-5,TGTGCCAGTAGCCGGGACAGGGTTCTCCCCCAGCATTTT,CASSRDRVLPQHF
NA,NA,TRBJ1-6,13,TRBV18,TGTGCCAGCTCACCACAAGAGAATTCACCCCTCCACTTT,CASSPQENSPLHF
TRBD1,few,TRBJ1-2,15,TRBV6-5,TGTGCCAGCAGTCGGGGACAGGGTAAGGTGACTGGCTACACCTTC,CASSRGQGKVTGYTF
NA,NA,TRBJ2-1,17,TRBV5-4,TGTGCCAGCAGCTTGGCCGCGGCTGCTAGCTCCTACAATGAGCAGTTCTTC,CASSLAAAASSYNEQFF
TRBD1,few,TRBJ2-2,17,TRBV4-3,TGCGCCAGCAGCCAAGATTGGGGACAGGGAATCCCCGGGGAGCTGTTTTTT,CASSQDWGQGIPGELFF
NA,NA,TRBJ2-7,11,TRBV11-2,TGTGCCAGCAGCTCCCCATACGAGCAGTACTTC,CASSSPYEQYF
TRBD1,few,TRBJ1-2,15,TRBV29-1,TGCAGCGTTGTAGGGATCAGGGGGCGCGGCTATGGCTACACCTTC,CSVVGIRGRGYGYTF
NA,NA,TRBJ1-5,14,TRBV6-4,TGTGCCAGCATGCGGGGCAGGGTAAATCAGCCCCAGCATTTT,CASMRGRVNQPQHF
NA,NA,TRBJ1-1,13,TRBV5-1,TGCGCCAGCTCTCTAGCGGGGAACACTGAAGCTTTCTTT,CASSLAGNTEAFF
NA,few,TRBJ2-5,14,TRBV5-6,TGTGCCAGCACTCTGGGACTCTCGTCGGGGACCCAGTACTTC,CASTLGLSSGTQYF
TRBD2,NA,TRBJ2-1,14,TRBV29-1,TGCAGCGTTGGAGGACTAGTTCTAAAATATGAGCAGTTCTTC,CSVGGLVLKYEQFF
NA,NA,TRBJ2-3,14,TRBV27,TGTGCCAGCAGTTTCAGCGCTATCACAGATACGCAGTATTTT,CASSFSAITDTQYF
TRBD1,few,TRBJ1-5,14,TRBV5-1,TGCGCCAGCAGCCTCGGACAGGGGGGGCAGCCCCAGCATTTT,CASSLGQGGQPQHF
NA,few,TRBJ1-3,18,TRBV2,TGTGCCAGCAGTGATGGGTACAGGGATTTGGCTCGAGGAAACACCATATATTTT,CASSDGYRDLARGNTIYF
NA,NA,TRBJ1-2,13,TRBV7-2,TGTGCCAGCAGCTTACTAGCTAACTATGGCTACACCTTC,CASSLLANYGYTF
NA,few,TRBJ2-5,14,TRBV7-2,TGTGCCAGCAGCCAGGGACTTTACCAAGAGACCCAGTACTTC,CASSQGLYQETQYF
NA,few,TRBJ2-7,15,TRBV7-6,TGTGCCAGCAGCTTAGGCCCCCTAGTCTCCTACGAGCAGTACTTC,CASSLGPLVSYEQYF
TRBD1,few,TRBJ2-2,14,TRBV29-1,TGCAGCGTTTCTGACAGGGGAAGCACCGGGGAGCTGTTTTTT,CSVSDRGSTGELFF
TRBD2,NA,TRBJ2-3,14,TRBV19,TGTGCCTCCCGACTAGCGGGGGGGCCAGATACGCAGTATTTT,CASRLAGGPDTQYF
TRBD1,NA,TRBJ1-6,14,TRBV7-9,TGTGCCAGCAGCTTGGACAGGGTAGATTCACCCCTCCACTTT,CASSLDRVDSPLHF
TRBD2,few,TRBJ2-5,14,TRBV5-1,TGCGCCAGCAGCCCGCCGGGGGGGGAAGAGACCCAGTACTTC,CASSPPGGEETQYF
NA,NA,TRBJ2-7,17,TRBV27,TGTGCCAGCAGCCGCACCCCCGGGGTGGGGGCAACCTACGAGCAGTACTTC,CASSRTPGVGATYEQYF